The 4 T cell receptor beta chains listed next were all sequenced from one sample in a study of response to subunit inactivated influenza vaccine. TCRdb recomputed calls from the RT-PCR reads with MiXCR, one row per CDR3 protein. The sample includes about 540,000 distinct CDR3 sequences, approximately 24% seen only once; the top ten take 2.8%. These records were also assigned to another study, of T cells expressing NK-cell markers. In that study: It was by 5'RACE template switching with UMIs that TCR beta cDNA was made.

This material consisted of CD4+ T cells sorted from PBMCs, taken 11 to 12 days after vaccination. Receptors originate from a man between 50 and 59 years old who received an inactivated influenza vaccine.

This clonotype showed up just a few times. The chain combines TRBV12-3 or TRBV12-4 with TRBJ2-7, with 8 bases aligning to TRBD1. The CDR3 is made up of 15 amino acids. V dropped 5 bases and J dropped 2; count of bases not matched to a gene: 8. The CDR3 region is CASSLGTGYTYEQYF. DNA of the CDR3: TGTGCCAGCAGTCTAGGGACAGGTTATACCTACGAGCAGTACTTC.

The chain joins TRBV28 to TRBJ1-4; TRBD1 matches 9 bases. The germline V gene encodes CDR1 MDHEN and CDR2 SYDVKM. The CDR3 loop spans 16 amino acids. J was trimmed by 0 bases and V by 6 bases; bases with no gene match: 5. The CDR3 DNA reads as TGTGCCAGCAGATATCGACAGGGGGCAACTAATGAAAAACTGTTTTTT. Protein: CASRYRQGATNEKLFF.

A few counts support this clonotype. The chain couples TRBV12-3 or TRBV12-4 to TRBJ1-2, with 8 bases that match TRBD1. This CDR3 has 20 amino acids. After removal of 7 bases from V and 4 bases from J, the junction contained 26 bases not matched to a gene. CDR3 in DNA: TGTGCCAGCAACACAGCAGGATCCGGGACAGGCGGCCGGAGAGTCTATGGCTACACCTTC. Its protein is CASNTAGSGTGGRRVYGYTF.

This chain uses TRBV7-8 with TRBJ2-4; D unresolved. V was clipped by 1 base and J by 1 base, with 11 bases between them. The V gene's germline CDR1 is SGHVS and CDR2 FQNEAQ. This CDR3 region has 16 residues. The CDR3 DNA follows: TGTGCCAGCAGCTTAGAAGGCTACCGGGCCAAAAACATTCAGTACTTC. Translating it yields CASSLEGYRAKNIQYF.